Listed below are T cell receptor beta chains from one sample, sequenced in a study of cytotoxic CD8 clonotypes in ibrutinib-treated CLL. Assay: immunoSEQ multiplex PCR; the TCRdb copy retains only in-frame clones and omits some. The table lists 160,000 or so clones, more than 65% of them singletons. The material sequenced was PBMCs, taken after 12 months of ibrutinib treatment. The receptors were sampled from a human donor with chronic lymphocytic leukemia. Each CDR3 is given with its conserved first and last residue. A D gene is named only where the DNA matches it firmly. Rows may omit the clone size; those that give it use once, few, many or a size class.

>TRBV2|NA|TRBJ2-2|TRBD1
CASKSQGANTGELFF
TGTGCCAGCAAGTCCCAGGGGGCAAACACCGGGGAGCTGTTTTTT
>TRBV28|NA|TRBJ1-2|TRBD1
CASRARRGLNSYGYTF
TGTGCCAGCAGGGCCAGGAGGGGGCTTAACAGCTATGGCTACACCTTC
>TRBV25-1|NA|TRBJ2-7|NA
CASSRPGTIYEQYF
TGTGCCAGCAGTCGTCCCGGGACCATCTACGAGCAGTACTTC
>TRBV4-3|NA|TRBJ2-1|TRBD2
CASSQVAGASKFF
TGCGCCAGCAGCCAAGTAGCGGGGGCGTCCAAGTTCTTC
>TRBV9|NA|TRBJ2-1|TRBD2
CASSVSGSGSGNEQFF
TGTGCCAGCAGCGTAAGCGGGAGCGGGTCGGGGAATGAGCAGTTCTTC
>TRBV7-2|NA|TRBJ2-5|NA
CASSRRMTPEETQYF
TGTGCCAGCAGCCGAAGGATGACCCCCGAGGAGACCCAGTACTTC
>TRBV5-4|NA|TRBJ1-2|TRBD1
CASSFDGQGAAGYTF
TGTGCCAGCAGCTTCGACGGACAGGGGGCAGCTGGCTACACCTTC
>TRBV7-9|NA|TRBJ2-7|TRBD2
CASSFLGLAGGPKAEQYF
TGTGCCAGCAGCTTCCTAGGACTAGCGGGAGGGCCCAAGGCCGAGCAGTACTTC
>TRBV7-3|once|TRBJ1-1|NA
CASSPTPGGPEAFF
TGTGCCAGCAGCCCAACCCCCGGGGGCCCGGAAGCTTTCTTT
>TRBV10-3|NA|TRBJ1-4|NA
CAISQAQGSNEKLFF
TGTGCCATCAGCCAGGCCCAGGGAAGTAATGAAAAACTGTTTTTT
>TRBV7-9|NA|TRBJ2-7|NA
CASSFRRASSYEQYF
TGTGCCAGCAGCTTTAGACGGGCGAGCTCCTACGAGCAGTACTTC
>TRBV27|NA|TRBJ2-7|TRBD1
CASSFSDRGHEQYF
TGTGCCAGCAGTTTTTCGGACAGGGGGCACGAGCAGTACTTC
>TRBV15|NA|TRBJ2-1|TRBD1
CATSSTGYNEQFF
TGTGCCACCAGCTCGACAGGGTACAATGAGCAGTTCTTC
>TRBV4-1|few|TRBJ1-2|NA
CASSQAGRATYGYTF
TGCGCCAGCAGCCAAGCGGGCAGGGCCACCTATGGCTACACCTTC
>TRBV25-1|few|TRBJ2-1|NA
CASSVLDRNNEQFF
TGTGCCAGCAGTGTTCTCGACAGGAACAATGAGCAGTTCTTC
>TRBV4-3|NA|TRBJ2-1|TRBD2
CASSQDFPPLASGVNEQFF
TGCGCCAGCAGCCAAGATTTTCCCCCCCTAGCTAGCGGTGTAAATGAGCAGTTCTTC
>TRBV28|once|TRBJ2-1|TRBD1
CASRVRDRPKVNERFF
TGTGCCAGCAGAGTAAGGGACAGGCCAAAAGTCAATGAGCGGTTCTTC
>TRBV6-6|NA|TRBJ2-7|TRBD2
CVSSYSSGSYEQYF
TGTGTCAGCAGTTACTCTAGCGGGAGTTACGAGCAGTACTTC
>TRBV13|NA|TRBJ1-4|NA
CASSNQGGKLFF
TGTGCCAGCAGCAACCAAGGGGGAAAACTGTTTTTT
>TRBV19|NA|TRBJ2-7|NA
CATKRGSRRYNYEQYF
TGTGCCACTAAAAGGGGCTCACGCAGATATAACTACGAGCAGTACTTC
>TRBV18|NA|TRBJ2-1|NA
CASSPAGPHNEQFF
TGTGCCAGCTCACCAGCAGGGCCCCACAATGAGCAGTTCTTC
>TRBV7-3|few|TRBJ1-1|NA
CASSLRMNTEAFF
TGTGCCAGCAGCTTACGAATGAACACTGAAGCTTTCTTT
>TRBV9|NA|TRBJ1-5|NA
CASSGGAGEPQHF
TGTGCCAGCAGCGGAGGGGCAGGGGAGCCCCAGCATTTT
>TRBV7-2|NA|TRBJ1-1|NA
CASSLASPGGNTEAFF
TGTGCCAGCAGCTTAGCATCCCCTGGGGGTAACACTGAAGCTTTCTTT
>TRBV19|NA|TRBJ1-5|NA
CASMSDTGWNQPQHF
TGTGCCAGTATGTCCGACACGGGATGGAATCAGCCCCAGCATTTT
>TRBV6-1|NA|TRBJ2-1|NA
CASSEQGRGVPYNEQFF
TGTGCCAGCAGTGAACAAGGACGGGGAGTGCCCTACAATGAGCAGTTCTTC
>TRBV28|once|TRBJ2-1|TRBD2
CASSLTPGTRNEQFF
TGTGCCAGCAGTTTAACACCCGGGACTAGGAATGAGCAGTTCTTC
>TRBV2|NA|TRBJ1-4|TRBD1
CASKETGSDIEKLFF
TGTGCCAGCAAGGAGACAGGGAGTGACATCGAAAAACTGTTTTTT
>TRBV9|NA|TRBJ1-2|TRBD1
CASSPGGGRGGYTF
TGTGCCAGCAGCCCAGGGGGGGGCCGGGGTGGCTACACCTTC
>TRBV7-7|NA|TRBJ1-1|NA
CASSFEVNTEAFF
TGTGCTAGCAGCTTCGAGGTCAACACTGAAGCTTTCTTT
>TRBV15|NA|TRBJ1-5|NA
CATSRPFSGGRGGNQPQHF
TGTGCCACCAGCAGACCTTTCTCAGGAGGGCGGGGGGGCAATCAGCCCCAGCATTTT
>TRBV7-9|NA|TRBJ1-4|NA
CASSLGTITNEKLFF
TGTGCCAGCAGCTTAGGGACAATAACTAATGAAAAACTGTTTTTT
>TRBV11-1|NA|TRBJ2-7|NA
CASSLAGGISYEQYF
TGTGCCAGCAGCTTAGCGGGCGGGATTTCCTACGAGCAGTACTTC
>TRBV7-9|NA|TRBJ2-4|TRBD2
CASSTWTSGNIQYF
TGTGCCAGCAGCACCTGGACTAGTGGAAACATTCAGTACTTC
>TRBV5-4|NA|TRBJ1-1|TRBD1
CASSGDRGRNTEAFF
TGTGCCAGCAGCGGGGACAGGGGGCGGAACACTGAAGCTTTCTTT
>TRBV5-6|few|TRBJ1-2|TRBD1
CASSLGGQGRVYGYTF
TGTGCCAGCAGCTTGGGGGGACAGGGAAGGGTCTATGGCTACACCTTC
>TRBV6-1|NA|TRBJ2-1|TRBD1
CASSRLRDREQFF
TGTGCCAGCAGTCGACTCCGGGACAGGGAGCAGTTCTTC
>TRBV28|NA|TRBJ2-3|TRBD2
CASSSGLAGAKDTQYF
TGTGCCAGCAGTTCGGGACTAGCGGGAGCCAAAGATACGCAGTATTTT
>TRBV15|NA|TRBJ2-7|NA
CATSRDQGSSEQYF
TGTGCCACCAGCAGAGATCAGGGTTCCTCCGAGCAGTACTTC
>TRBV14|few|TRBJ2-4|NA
CASSQGLDKNIQYF
TGTGCCAGCAGCCAAGGGCTGGACAAAAACATTCAGTACTTC
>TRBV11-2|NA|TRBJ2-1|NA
CASSLDYARNNEQFF
TGTGCCAGCAGCCTAGACTACGCCCGAAACAATGAGCAGTTCTTC
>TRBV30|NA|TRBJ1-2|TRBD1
CAWKTGQGGLYGYTF
TGTGCCTGGAAAACCGGACAGGGGGGACTCTATGGCTACACCTTC
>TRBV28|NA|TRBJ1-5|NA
CASSDGESSNQPQHF
TGTGCCAGCAGTGACGGGGAGTCCAGCAATCAGCCCCAGCATTTT
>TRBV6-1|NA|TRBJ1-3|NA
CASSEITGSGNTIYF
TGTGCCAGCAGTGAAATAACGGGCTCCGGAAACACCATATATTTT
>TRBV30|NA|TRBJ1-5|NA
CAWSVRGAQSNQPQHF
TGTGCCTGGAGTGTACGGGGGGCGCAGAGCAATCAGCCCCAGCATTTT
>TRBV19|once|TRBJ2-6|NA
CASSTLGPGSGANVLTF
TGTGCCAGTAGTACCCTTGGCCCAGGATCTGGGGCCAACGTCCTGACTTTC
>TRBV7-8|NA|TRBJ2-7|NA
CASSLATLAGSSYEQYF
TGTGCCAGCAGCTTAGCGACACTAGCTGGGAGCTCCTACGAGCAGTACTTC
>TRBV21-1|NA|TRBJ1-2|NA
CASSEDSTGIGGYTF
TGTGCCAGCAGCGAAGATTCGACGGGGATAGGCGGCTACACCTTC
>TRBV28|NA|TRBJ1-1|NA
CASSLGRMNTEAFF
TGTGCCAGCAGCTTAGGTCGGATGAACACTGAAGCTTTCTTT
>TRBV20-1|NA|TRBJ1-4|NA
CSARPEEKLFF
TGCAGTGCTAGGCCCGAGGAAAAACTGTTTTTT
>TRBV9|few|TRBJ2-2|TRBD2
CASSAGGGDTGELFF
TGTGCCAGCAGCGCCGGCGGGGGGGACACCGGGGAGCTGTTTTTT
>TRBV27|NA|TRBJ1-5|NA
CASSKQGYNQPQHF
TGTGCCAGCAGTAAGCAGGGTTACAATCAGCCCCAGCATTTT
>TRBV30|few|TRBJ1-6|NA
CAWSLRTDNSPLHF
TGTGCCTGGAGTCTTAGGACAGATAATTCACCCCTCCACTTT
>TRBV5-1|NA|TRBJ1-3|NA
CATRPTGNDKNTIYF
TGCGCCACCCGCCCCACCGGGAACGATAAAAACACCATATATTTT
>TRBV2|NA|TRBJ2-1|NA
CASRASGAYNEQFF
TGTGCCAGCAGGGCCAGCGGCGCCTACAATGAGCAGTTCTTC
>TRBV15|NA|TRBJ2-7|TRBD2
CATSRDRTSGSYEQYF
TGTGCCACCAGCAGAGATCGGACTAGCGGAAGTTACGAGCAGTACTTC
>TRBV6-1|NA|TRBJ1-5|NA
CASSARVVRVYSNQPQHF
TGTGCCAGCAGTGCCCGGGTTGTTCGGGTTTATAGCAATCAGCCCCAGCATTTT
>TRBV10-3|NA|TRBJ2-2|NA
CATRGEANTGELFF
TGTGCCACCAGGGGGGAAGCGAACACCGGGGAGCTGTTTTTT
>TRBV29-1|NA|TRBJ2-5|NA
CSVELIGTRKFFLETQYF
TGCAGCGTTGAATTGATCGGGACTCGAAAATTTTTCTTGGAGACCCAGTACTTC